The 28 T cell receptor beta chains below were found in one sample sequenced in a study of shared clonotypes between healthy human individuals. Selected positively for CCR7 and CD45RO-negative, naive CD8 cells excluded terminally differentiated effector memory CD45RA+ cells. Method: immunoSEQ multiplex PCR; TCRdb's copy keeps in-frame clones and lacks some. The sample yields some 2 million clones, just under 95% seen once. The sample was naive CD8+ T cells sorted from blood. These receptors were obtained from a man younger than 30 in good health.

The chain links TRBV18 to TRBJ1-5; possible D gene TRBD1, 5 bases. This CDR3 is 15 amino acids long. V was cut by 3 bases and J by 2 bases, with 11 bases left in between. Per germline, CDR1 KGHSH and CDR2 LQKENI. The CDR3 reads CASSPPGSGNQPQHF. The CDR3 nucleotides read TGTGCCAGCTCACCTCCAGGGTCCGGCAATCAGCCCCAGCATTTT.

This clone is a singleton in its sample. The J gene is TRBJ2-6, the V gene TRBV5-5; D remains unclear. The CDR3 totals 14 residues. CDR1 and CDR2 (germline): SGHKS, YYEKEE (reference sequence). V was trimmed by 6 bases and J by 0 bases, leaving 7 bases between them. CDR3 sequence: CASTPYSGANVLTF. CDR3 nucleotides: TGTGCCAGCACCCCGTACTCTGGGGCCAACGTCCTGACTTTC.

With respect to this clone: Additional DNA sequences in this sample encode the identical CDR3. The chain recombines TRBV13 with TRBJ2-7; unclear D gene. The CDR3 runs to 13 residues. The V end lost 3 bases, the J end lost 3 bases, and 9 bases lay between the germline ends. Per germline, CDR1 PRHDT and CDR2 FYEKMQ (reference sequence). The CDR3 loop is CASSLGRDYEQYF. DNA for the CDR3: TGTGCCAGCAGCTTGGGCAGAGACTACGAGCAGTACTTC. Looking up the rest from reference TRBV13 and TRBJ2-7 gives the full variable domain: AAGVIQSPRHLIKEKRETATLKCYPIPRHDTVYWYQQGPGQDPQFLISFYEKMQSDKGSIPDRFSAQQFSDYHSELNMSSLELGDSALYFCASSLGRDYEQYFGPGTRLTVT.

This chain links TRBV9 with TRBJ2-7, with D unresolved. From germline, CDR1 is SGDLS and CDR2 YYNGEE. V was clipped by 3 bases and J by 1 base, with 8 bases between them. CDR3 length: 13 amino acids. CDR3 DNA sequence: TGTGCCAGCAGCGACGGCAGATCCTACGAGCAGTACTTC. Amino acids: CASSDGRSYEQYF.

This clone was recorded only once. The CDR3 coding sequence is TGTGCCAGCAGTTTATTGATTGGGGTAGGGGAAATTTCCACAGATACGCAGTATTTT. It is translated as CASSLLIGVGEISTDTQYF. The J gene is TRBJ2-3, the V gene TRBV28; D is possibly TRBD1 (5 bases). CDR1 and CDR2 (germline): MDHEN, SYDVKM. This CDR3 region has 19 residues. V lost 1 base to trimming and J lost 2 bases, with 22 bases between them.

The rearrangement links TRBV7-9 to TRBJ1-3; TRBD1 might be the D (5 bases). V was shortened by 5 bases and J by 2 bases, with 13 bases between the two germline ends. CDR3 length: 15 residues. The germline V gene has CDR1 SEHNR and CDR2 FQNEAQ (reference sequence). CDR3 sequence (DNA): TGTGCCAGCAGCGGACGAGGGGCCCCTGGAAACACCATATATTTT. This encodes CASSGRGAPGNTIYF.

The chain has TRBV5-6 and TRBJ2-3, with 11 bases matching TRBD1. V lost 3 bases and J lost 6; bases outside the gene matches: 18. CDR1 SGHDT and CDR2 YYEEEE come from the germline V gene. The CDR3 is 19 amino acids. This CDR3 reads CASSSITGTGGTHGDTQYF. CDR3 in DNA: TGTGCCAGCAGCTCCATCACCGGGACAGGGGGAACCCATGGGGATACGCAGTATTTT.

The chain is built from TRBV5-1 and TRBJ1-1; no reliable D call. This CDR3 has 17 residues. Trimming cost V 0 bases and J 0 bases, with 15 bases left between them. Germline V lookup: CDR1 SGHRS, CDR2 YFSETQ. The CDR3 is CASSLVGSLSMNTEAFF. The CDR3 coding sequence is TGCGCCAGCAGCTTGGTAGGGTCTCTTTCCATGAACACTGAAGCTTTCTTT. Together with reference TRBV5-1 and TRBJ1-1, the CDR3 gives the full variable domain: KAGVTQTPRYLIKTRGQQVTLSCSPISGHRSVSWYQQTPGQGLQFLFEYFSETQRNKGNFPGRFSGRQFSNSRSEMNVSTLELGDSALYLCASSLVGSLSMNTEAFFGQGTRLTVV.

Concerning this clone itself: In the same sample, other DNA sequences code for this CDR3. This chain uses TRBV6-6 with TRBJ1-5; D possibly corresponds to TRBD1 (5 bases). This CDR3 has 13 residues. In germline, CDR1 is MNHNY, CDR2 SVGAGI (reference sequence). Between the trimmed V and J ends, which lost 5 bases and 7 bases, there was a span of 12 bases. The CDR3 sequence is CASSLRGDQPQHF. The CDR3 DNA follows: TGTGCCAGCAGTCTTAGGGGAGACCAGCCCCAGCATTTT.

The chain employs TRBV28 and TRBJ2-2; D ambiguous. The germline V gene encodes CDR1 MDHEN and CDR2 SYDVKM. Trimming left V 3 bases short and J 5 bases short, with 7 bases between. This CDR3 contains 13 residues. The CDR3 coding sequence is TGTGCCAGCAGTTTTGCCACAACCGGGGAGCTGTTTTTT. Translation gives CASSFATTGELFF.

The CDR3 protein is CASSSGGIWHEQYF. The CDR3 bases are TGTGCCAGCAGCTCCGGAGGGATCTGGCACGAGCAGTACTTC. V and J are TRBV11-1 and TRBJ2-7, with a weak D call TRBD2 (6 bases). V lost 4 bases and J lost 5, with 15 bases in between. This CDR3 comprises 14 residues. Germline loops: CDR1 SGHAT, CDR2 FQDESV (reference sequence).

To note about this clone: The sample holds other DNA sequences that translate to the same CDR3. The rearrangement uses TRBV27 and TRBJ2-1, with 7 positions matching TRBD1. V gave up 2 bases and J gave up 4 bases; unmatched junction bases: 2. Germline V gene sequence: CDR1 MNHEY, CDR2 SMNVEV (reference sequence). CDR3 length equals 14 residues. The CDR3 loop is CASSLGQAYNEQFF. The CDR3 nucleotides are TGTGCCAGCAGTTTAGGACAGGCGTACAATGAGCAGTTCTTC.

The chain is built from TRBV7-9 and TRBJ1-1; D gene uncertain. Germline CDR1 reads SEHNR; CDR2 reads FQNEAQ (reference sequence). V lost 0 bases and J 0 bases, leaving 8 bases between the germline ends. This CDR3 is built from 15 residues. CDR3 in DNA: TGTGCCAGCAGCTTAGCGAGGGAGATGAACACTGAAGCTTTCTTT. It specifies CASSLAREMNTEAFF.

The DNA for the CDR3 is TGTGCCAGCAGTCAGGACAGGATGATCTGGAATCAGCCCCAGCATTTT. It specifies CASSQDRMIWNQPQHF. The chain links TRBV5-6 to TRBJ1-5; the match to TRBD1 covers 7 bases. The trim removed 5 bases at V and 4 bases at J, leaving 12 bases unmatched. The CDR3 is 16 residues long. CDR1 SGHDT and CDR2 YYEEEE come from the germline V gene. Supplemented by reference TRBV5-6 and TRBJ1-5, the full variable domain reads DAGVTQSPTHLIKTRGQQVTLRCSPKSGHDTVSWYQQALGQGPQFIFQYYEEEERQRGNFPDRFSGHQFPNYSSELNVNALLLGDSALYLCASSQDRMIWNQPQHFGDGTRLSIL.

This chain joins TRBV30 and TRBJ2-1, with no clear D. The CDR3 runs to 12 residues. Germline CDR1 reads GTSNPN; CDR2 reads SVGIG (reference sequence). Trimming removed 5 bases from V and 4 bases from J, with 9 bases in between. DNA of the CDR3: TGTGCCTGGGTGCGACGGTACAATGAGCAGTTCTTC. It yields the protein CAWVRRYNEQFF.

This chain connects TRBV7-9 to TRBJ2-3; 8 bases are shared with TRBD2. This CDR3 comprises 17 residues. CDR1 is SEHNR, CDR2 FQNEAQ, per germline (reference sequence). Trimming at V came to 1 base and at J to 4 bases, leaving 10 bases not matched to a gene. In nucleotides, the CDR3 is TGTGCCAGCAGCTTAGGAGGGCGGGAGGCTCTCCCAGATACGCAGTATTTT. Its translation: CASSLGGREALPDTQYF.

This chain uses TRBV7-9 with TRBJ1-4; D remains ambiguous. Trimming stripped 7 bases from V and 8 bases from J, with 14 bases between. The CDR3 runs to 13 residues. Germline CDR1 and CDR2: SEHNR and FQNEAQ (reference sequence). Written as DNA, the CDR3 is TGTGCCAGCAAGCACGAGGCCCCAGAAAAACTGTTTTTT. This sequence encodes CASKHEAPEKLFF.

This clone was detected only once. For the CDR3, the DNA is TGTGCCATCAGTGACAGGGCGAAGTCCTACGAGCAGTACTTC. The encoded protein is CAISDRAKSYEQYF. V usage is TRBV10-3 and J usage is TRBJ2-7; D possibly corresponds to TRBD1 (5 bases). V lost 3 bases and J lost 1, with 10 bases in between. The CDR3 spans 14 residues. Germline CDR1 is ENHRY and CDR2 is SYGVKD.

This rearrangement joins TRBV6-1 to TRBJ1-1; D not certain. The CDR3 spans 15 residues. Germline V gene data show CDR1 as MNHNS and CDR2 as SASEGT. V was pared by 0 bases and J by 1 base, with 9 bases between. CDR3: CASSEADSGNTEAFF. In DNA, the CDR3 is TGTGCCAGCAGTGAAGCGGACTCAGGGAACACTGAAGCTTTCTTT.

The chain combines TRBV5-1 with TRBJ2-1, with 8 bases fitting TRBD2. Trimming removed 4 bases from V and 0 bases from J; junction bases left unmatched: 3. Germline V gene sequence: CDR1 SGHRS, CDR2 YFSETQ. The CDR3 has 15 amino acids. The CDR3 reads CASSMAGGSYNEQFF. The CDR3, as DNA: TGCGCCAGCAGCATGGCGGGGGGCTCCTACAATGAGCAGTTCTTC. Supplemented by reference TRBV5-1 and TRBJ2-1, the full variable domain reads KAGVTQTPRYLIKTRGQQVTLSCSPISGHRSVSWYQQTPGQGLQFLFEYFSETQRNKGNFPGRFSGRQFSNSRSEMNVSTLELGDSALYLCASSMAGGSYNEQFFGPGTRLTVL.

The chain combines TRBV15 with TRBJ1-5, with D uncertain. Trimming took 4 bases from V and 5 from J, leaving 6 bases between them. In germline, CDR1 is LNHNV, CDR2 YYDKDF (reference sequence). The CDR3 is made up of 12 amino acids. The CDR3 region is CATSTDYQPQHF. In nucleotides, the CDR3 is TGTGCCACCAGCACCGATTATCAGCCCCAGCATTTT. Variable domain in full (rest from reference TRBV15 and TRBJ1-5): DAMVIQNPRYQVTQFGKPVTLSCSQTLNHNVMYWYQQKSSQAPKLLFHYYDKDFNNEADTPDNFQSRRPNTSFCFLDIRSPGLGDTAMYLCATSTDYQPQHFGDGTRLSIL.

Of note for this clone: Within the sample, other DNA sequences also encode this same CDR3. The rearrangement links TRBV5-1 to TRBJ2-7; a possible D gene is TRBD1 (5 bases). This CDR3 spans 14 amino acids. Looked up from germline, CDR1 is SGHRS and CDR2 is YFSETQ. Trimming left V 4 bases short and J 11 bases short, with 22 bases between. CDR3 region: CASSPSATGTLEYF. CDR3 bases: TGCGCCAGCAGCCCTTCGGCCACAGGTACCCTGGAGTACTTC.

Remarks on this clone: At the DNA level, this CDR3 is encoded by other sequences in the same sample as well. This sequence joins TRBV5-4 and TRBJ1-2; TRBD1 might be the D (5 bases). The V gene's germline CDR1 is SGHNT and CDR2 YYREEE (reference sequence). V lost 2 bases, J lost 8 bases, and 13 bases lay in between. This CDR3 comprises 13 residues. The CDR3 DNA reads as TGTGCCAGCAGCTTTAAAGGGGCGTTGGGCTACACCTTC. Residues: CASSFKGALGYTF. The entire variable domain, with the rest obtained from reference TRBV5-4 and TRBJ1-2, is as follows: ETGVTQSPTHLIKTRGQQVTLRCSSQSGHNTVSWYQQALGQGPQFIFQYYREEENGRGNFPPRFSGLQFPNYSSELNVNALELDDSALYLCASSFKGALGYTFGSGTRLTVV.

CDR3 in amino acids: CASSESGELYNEQFF. CDR3 nucleotides: TGTGCCAGTTCCGAGAGCGGGGAGTTATACAATGAGCAGTTCTTC. V gene TRBV28 combines with J gene TRBJ2-1; 7 positions match TRBD2. Trimming took 9 bases from V and 4 from J; bases not matched to a gene: 12. The CDR3 extends over 15 amino acids. CDR1 and CDR2 from the germline V gene are MDHEN and SYDVKM.

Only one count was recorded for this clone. For the CDR3, the DNA is TGTGCCAGCACCAGTTGGGATAGCACAGATACGCAGTATTTT. This encodes CASTSWDSTDTQYF. The rearrangement links TRBV7-2 to TRBJ2-3; D uncertain. This CDR3 has 14 amino acids. With 7 bases removed from V and 0 bases from J, the gap between germline ends came to 11 bases. The V gene's germline CDR1 is SGHTA and CDR2 FQGNSA.

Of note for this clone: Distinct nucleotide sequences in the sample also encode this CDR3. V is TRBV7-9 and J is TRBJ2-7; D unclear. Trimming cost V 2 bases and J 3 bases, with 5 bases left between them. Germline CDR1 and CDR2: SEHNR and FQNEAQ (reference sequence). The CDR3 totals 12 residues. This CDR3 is CASSLSGYEQYF. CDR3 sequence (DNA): TGTGCCAGCAGCTTATCCGGCTACGAGCAGTACTTC. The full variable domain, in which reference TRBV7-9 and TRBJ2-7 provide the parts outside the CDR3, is DTGVSQNPRHKITKRGQNVTFRCDPISEHNRLYWYRQTLGQGPEFLTYFQNEAQLEKSRLLSDRFSAERPKGSFSTLEIQRTEQGDSAMYLCASSLSGYEQYFGPGTRLTVT.

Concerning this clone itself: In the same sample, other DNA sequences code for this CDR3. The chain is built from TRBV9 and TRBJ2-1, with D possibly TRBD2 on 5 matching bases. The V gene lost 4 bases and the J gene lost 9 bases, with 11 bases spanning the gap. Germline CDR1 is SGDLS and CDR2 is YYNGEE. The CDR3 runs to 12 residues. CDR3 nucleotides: TGTGCCAGCAGCCCAGGAGGCGGTGAGCAGTTCTTC. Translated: CASSPGGGEQFF.

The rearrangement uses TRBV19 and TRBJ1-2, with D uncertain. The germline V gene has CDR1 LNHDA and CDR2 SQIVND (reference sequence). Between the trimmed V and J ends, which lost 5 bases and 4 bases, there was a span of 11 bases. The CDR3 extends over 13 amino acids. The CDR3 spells CASSEEGVYGYTF. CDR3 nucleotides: TGTGCCAGTAGTGAGGAGGGCGTCTATGGCTACACCTTC.